This TCR beta chain was sequenced in a study of T cell changes during pregnancy in multiple sclerosis. TCRdb's copy holds only in-frame clones and misses some; the assay was immunoSEQ multiplex PCR. The sample shows fewer than 150,000 clones, less than 97% of them seen only once. This CDR3 region has 15 residues. Trimming at V came to 2 bases and at J to 6 bases, leaving 10 bases not matched to a gene. Per the germline V gene, CDR1 is MNHEY and CDR2 is SMNVEV (reference sequence). The sample in question was peripheral blood, obtained after pregnancy. The TCR originated in a female donor with multiple sclerosis, enrolled in a pregnancy study. This chain connects TRBV27 to TRBJ2-7; 7 bases map to TRBD2. CDR3 amino acids: CASSLKGREKREQYF. CDR3 bases: TGTGCCAGCAGTTTAAAAGGGCGGGAGAAGCGCGAGCAGTACTTC.